The present entry profiles one T cell receptor (beta chain) with its context. Its antigen is undetermined. V lost 0 bases and J 7 bases, leaving 10 bases between the germline ends. CDR1 LGHNA and CDR2 YSLEER come from the germline V gene. CDR3 length equals 15 residues. This entry is derived from a study of CD8+ T cells in alopecia areata. As for the study in general: Administration of oral tofacitinib to treated patients was at 5 to 10 mg twice daily.

Extracted from the samples, RNA was reverse transcribed into cDNA to serve as the sequencing template. Method: immunoSEQ multiplex PCR; TCRdb's copy keeps in-frame clones and lacks some. Of 150,000 to 200,000 clones detected, 64% appear once; the ten largest clones hold under 1.5%. Treatment indicated: oral pan-JAK inhibitor, 5-10 mg twice daily. Study-wide findings and caveats: Scalp samples also contribute reads from the resident alphabeta T cells found in normal skin. Elevated clonality characterized lesional scalp relative to normal scalp, particularly in alopecia totalis/universalis. In scalp, tofacitinib significantly decreased clonality and expanded CD8+ clones among the top 100.

This sequence was found in a human donor with alopecia areata. The source was CD4+ T cells sorted from blood, collected around week 49, from a patient treated with tofacitinib. The V call is TRBV4-3, the J call TRBJ1-6; no firm D call. The CDR3 is CASSQDLGRNSPLHF. The CDR3 region has the DNA TGCGCCAGCAGCCAAGATCTTGGCAGAAATTCACCCCTCCACTTT.